This T cell receptor beta chain emerged from a study of T cells in Graves' hyperthyroidism and ophthalmopathy. Study observations and caveats: Blood shared most expanded thyroid clonotypes above 0.001.

Based on clinical symptoms, serum thyroxine and TRAb, thyroid ultrasound and orbital computed tomography, diagnoses were reached. In the case of this clonotype: The antigen is not known.

The investigators amplified TCR beta CDR3 regions from RNA transcripts. The primer set for the first-round RT-PCR of the TCR CDR3 was HTBI. In TCRdb, the multiplex PCR reads were re-called with MiXCR into one record per CDR3 protein. The sample has 460,000 or so distinct CDR3 sequences; approximately 15% are singletons. Germline V gene data show CDR1 as LGHDT and CDR2 as YNNKEL (reference sequence). The CDR3 length is 15 residues. Trimming stripped 1 base from V and 5 bases from J, with 15 bases between. The V gene is TRBV3-1, the J gene TRBJ2-7; D uncertain. The sample taken for sequencing was blood. This TCR derives from a young woman with Graves' hyperthyroidism. This chain's CDR3 is CASSQGAQEFDEQYF. The CDR3 DNA follows: TGTGCCAGCAGCCAAGGCGCCCAGGAGTTTGACGAGCAGTACTTC.